This is a list of T cell receptor beta chains from one sample in a study of shared clonotypes between healthy human individuals. Generated by immunoSEQ multiplex PCR, the TCRdb table keeps only in-frame clones and is missing some. The sample has some 2,500,000 clones, roughly 93% seen once. Sequencing was carried out using naive CD4+ T cells from PBMCs. The receptors originated from a man aged 18 to 30 in good health. Some clones in this sample may be carry-over from other donors' samples. Each CDR3 is given with its conserved first and last residue. The order of the fields is V gene, J gene, clone size, D gene, CDR3 length, CDR3 protein, CDR3 DNA. A D gene is named only where the DNA matches it firmly. The size field is filled for only some rows; it gives once, few, many or a size class.

TRBV30	TRBJ1-5	-	-	12	CAWSSVSQPQHF	TGTGCCTGGAGCTCAGTGAGTCAGCCCCAGCATTTT
TRBV5-1	TRBJ2-7	-	TRBD1	14	CASSDDRGSWEQYF	TGCGCCAGCAGCGATGACAGGGGGAGTTGGGAGCAGTACTTC
TRBV7-2	TRBJ2-5	-	-	13	CASSFTTGETQYF	TGTGCCAGCAGCTTTACCACGGGGGAGACCCAGTACTTC
TRBV28	TRBJ1-5	-	TRBD1	20	CASSFLLGTVGDLSNQPQHF	TGTGCCAGCAGTTTTCTCCTTGGGACAGTCGGAGATCTGAGCAATCAGCCCCAGCATTTT
TRBV6-5	TRBJ2-1	-	-	13	CASRTPGSHEQFF	TGTGCCAGCAGGACCCCGGGGTCGCACGAGCAGTTCTTC
TRBV5-1	TRBJ2-2	-	-	15	CASSLAGEEVGELFF	TGCGCCAGCAGCTTGGCCGGAGAAGAGGTCGGGGAGCTGTTTTTT
TRBV6-5	TRBJ2-7	-	TRBD2	13	CASRGLVPYEQYF	TGTGCCAGCCGGGGACTAGTGCCCTACGAGCAGTACTTC
TRBV6-1	TRBJ2-3	-	-	12	CASSEVTDTQYF	TGTGCCAGCAGTGAAGTTACAGATACGCAGTATTTT
TRBV19	TRBJ2-1	-	TRBD2	15	CASTRLAGNVDEQFF	TGTGCCAGTACTAGACTAGCGGGTAATGTCGATGAGCAGTTCTTC
TRBV4-1	TRBJ2-7	-	TRBD1	15	CASSHPGQGSYEQYF	TGCGCCAGCAGCCACCCGGGACAGGGGTCCTACGAGCAGTACTTC
TRBV5-1	TRBJ1-3	once	-	16	CASSPSTASDGNTIYF	TGCGCCAGCAGCCCATCGACAGCCAGTGATGGAAACACCATATATTTT
TRBV9	TRBJ2-2	-	-	15	CASSPGTTNTGELFF	TGTGCCAGCAGCCCAGGGACCACGAACACCGGGGAGCTGTTTTTT
TRBV11-2	TRBJ2-7	-	TRBD2	14	CASSFTSGLYEQYF	TGTGCCAGCAGCTTTACTAGCGGGCTTTACGAGCAGTACTTC
TRBV7-9	TRBJ2-1	-	-	16	CASSLGLPSSYNEQFF	TGTGCCAGCAGCCTGGGACTGCCCTCCTCCTACAATGAGCAGTTCTTC
TRBV19	TRBJ1-5	-	-	14	CASTGQFSNQPQHF	TGTGCCAGTACCGGACAGTTTAGCAATCAGCCCCAGCATTTT
TRBV5-1	TRBJ2-2	-	TRBD2	14	CASSMTSIGGELFF	TGCGCCAGCAGCATGACTAGCATTGGCGGGGAGCTGTTTTTT
TRBV9	TRBJ2-5	-	-	13	CASSLSLRETQYF	TGTGCCAGCAGCCTGTCCCTCCGGGAGACCCAGTACTTC
TRBV15	TRBJ2-7	-	-	16	CATSRGVLASDYEQYF	TGTGCCACCAGCAGGGGGGTACTGGCCTCGGACTACGAGCAGTACTTC
TRBV30	TRBJ1-5	-	-	13	CAWSTQDDQPQHF	TGTGCCTGGAGTACCCAGGACGATCAGCCCCAGCATTTT
TRBV19	TRBJ2-3	-	TRBD2	15	CASSIRRGGTDTQYF	TGTGCCAGTAGTATCAGGCGGGGGGGCACAGATACGCAGTATTTT
TRBV15	TRBJ2-7	-	TRBD2	16	CATSRGSSGRAYEQYF	TGTGCCACCAGCAGAGGTTCTAGCGGGAGGGCGTACGAGCAGTACTTC
TRBV18	TRBJ1-4	-	-	13	CASSPQSGEKLFF	TGTGCCAGCTCACCACAATCGGGTGAAAAACTGTTTTTT
TRBV30	TRBJ2-1	-	-	12	CAWRPTKREQFF	TGTGCCTGGAGACCCACAAAAAGGGAGCAGTTCTTC
TRBV6-5	TRBJ2-3	-	TRBD2	15	CASRQQRGSTDTQYF	TGTGCCAGCAGGCAACAGCGGGGAAGCACAGATACGCAGTATTTT
TRBV25-1	TRBJ2-1	-	-	15	CASSEFRLAGNEQFF	TGTGCCAGCAGTGAATTTCGGCTAGCCGGGAATGAGCAGTTCTTC
TRBV25-1	TRBJ2-7	-	TRBD1	14	CASSEQTGGYEQYF	TGTGCCAGCAGTGAACAGACAGGGGGCTACGAGCAGTACTTC
TRBV28	TRBJ1-2	-	-	15	CASSLPLSIDSGYTF	TGTGCCAGCAGTTTACCCCTCTCCATCGATAGTGGCTACACCTTC
TRBV10-3	TRBJ2-7	-	TRBD1	16	CAISDLMTGGADEQYF	TGTGCCATCAGTGACCTCATGACAGGGGGCGCTGACGAGCAGTACTTC
TRBV7-2	TRBJ2-7	once	-	14	CASSLLMRGSEQYF	TGTGCCAGCAGCCTACTGATGCGGGGTTCCGAGCAGTACTTC
TRBV29-1	TRBJ1-1	once	-	14	CSVEGRLMNTEAFF	TGCAGCGTTGAAGGCAGGCTCATGAACACTGAAGCTTTCTTT
TRBV7-9	TRBJ1-1	-	-	13	CASSFDESTEAFF	TGTGCCAGCAGTTTCGACGAAAGCACTGAAGCTTTCTTT
TRBV11-2	TRBJ2-7	once	TRBD2	14	CASRALLAGYEQYF	TGTGCCAGCAGGGCACTTCTAGCGGGCTACGAGCAGTACTTC
TRBV28	TRBJ2-7	-	TRBD1	15	CASSAPGQGSYEQYF	TGTGCCAGCAGTGCCCCGGGACAGGGATCCTACGAGCAGTACTTC
TRBV4-3	TRBJ1-1	-	-	14	CASSHQRENTEAFF	TGCGCCAGCAGCCACCAAAGGGAGAACACTGAAGCTTTCTTT
TRBV28	TRBJ1-5	-	TRBD1	16	CASSYADRAQNQPQHF	TGTGCCAGCAGCTACGCCGACAGGGCTCAGAATCAGCCCCAGCATTTT
TRBV28	TRBJ2-2	few	-	14	CASISSWATGELFF	TGTGCCAGCATTTCCAGCTGGGCGACCGGGGAGCTGTTTTTT
TRBV6-4	TRBJ2-3	once	-	13	CASRPGNTDTQYF	TGTGCCAGCAGGCCGGGAAATACAGATACGCAGTATTTT
TRBV5-1	TRBJ1-2	-	-	14	CASSLRGHGYGYTF	TGCGCCAGCAGCTTGAGGGGACACGGCTATGGCTACACCTTC